A single sample gave rise to the 15 T cell receptor beta chains below, sequenced in a study of a mutant IDH1 vaccine in newly diagnosed glioma. No antigen has been assigned to these receptors. As to time point: week 5, during vaccination. A single vaccine dose contained 300 ug of mutant IDH1 20-mer peptide, and topical imiquimod was used with it. Libraries were prepared by immunoSEQ multiplex PCR; TCRdb keeps only in-frame clonotypes and omits some of them. Among around 56,000 clones listed, around 80% were seen once. The input for sequencing was PBMCs, taken from a glioma patient whose treatment included an IDH1 peptide vaccine. The receptors here all came from a man under 40 with glioma.

The chain employs TRBV13 and TRBJ2-1; no reliable D call. CDR3 length: 13 amino acids. Germline loops: CDR1 PRHDT, CDR2 FYEKMQ (reference sequence). Between the trimmed V and J ends, which lost 1 base and 6 bases, there was a span of 7 bases. The CDR3 nucleotides read TGTGCCAGCAGCTTAGAACAGCCCAATGAGCAGTTCTTC. It specifies CASSLEQPNEQFF.

V usage is TRBV29-1 and J usage is TRBJ2-2, with 11 bases that match TRBD1. Germline-derived CDR1 and CDR2 are SQVTM and ANQGSEA. This CDR3 region has 12 residues. The ends lost 6 bases at V and 6 bases at J; junction bases unmatched: 0. The CDR3 protein is CSVGQGAGELFF. The CDR3 bases are TGCAGCGTGGGACAGGGGGCCGGGGAGCTGTTTTTT.

CDR3: CASSAGQGAGELFF. CDR3 nucleotide sequence: TGTGCCAGCAGCGCCGGACAGGGGGCCGGGGAGCTGTTTTTT. The chain is built from TRBV5-4 and TRBJ2-2; 10 bases line up with TRBD1. The V gene's germline CDR1 is SGHNT and CDR2 YYREEE (reference sequence). Trimming removed 4 bases from V and 6 bases from J; junction bases left unmatched: 3. The CDR3 spans 14 residues.

CDR3: CASSKERGVTYEQYF. The CDR3, as DNA: TGTGCCAGCTCAAAAGAGCGGGGGGTTACCTACGAGCAGTACTTC. This rearrangement joins TRBV18 to TRBJ2-7, with 9 bases lining up with TRBD2. The V gene's germline CDR1 is KGHSH and CDR2 LQKENI. The J segment lost 2 bases and the V segment lost 5 bases, leaving 7 bases of the junction unmatched. CDR3 size: 15 residues.

This chain connects TRBV5-1 to TRBJ2-6; D tentatively fits TRBD1 or TRBD2 (5 bases each). Trimming removed 5 bases at V and 0 bases at J, with 12 bases between. Per the germline V gene, CDR1 is SGHRS and CDR2 is YFSETQ. This CDR3 region has 16 residues. The CDR3 reads CASSSGRSSGANVLTF. CDR3 bases: TGCGCCAGCAGTTCGGGACGGAGCTCTGGGGCCAACGTCCTGACTTTC.

V is TRBV29-1 and J is TRBJ1-2; D unclear. V was pared by 5 bases and J by 4 bases, with 8 bases between. CDR1 and CDR2 from the germline V gene are SQVTM and ANQGSEA. This CDR3 comprises 11 residues. CDR3 in amino acids: CSVYSSYGYTF. As DNA, the CDR3 is TGCAGCGTTTACAGCAGCTATGGCTACACCTTC.

The chain has TRBV19 and TRBJ2-3, with TRBD1 identical over 9 bases. The CDR3 sequence is 17 residues long. V gave up 4 bases and J gave up 6 bases; unmatched junction bases: 14. CDR1 LNHDA and CDR2 SQIVND come from the germline V gene (reference sequence). CDR3 loop: CASSNPSQQGAGDTQYF. CDR3 in DNA: TGTGCCAGTAGTAATCCCTCTCAACAGGGGGCGGGCGATACGCAGTATTTT.

V gene TRBV5-1 combines with J gene TRBJ1-1; the match to TRBD1 covers 8 bases. V lost 4 bases to trimming and J lost 1 base; unmatched junction nucleotides: 9. Germline lookup yields CDR1 SGHRS and CDR2 YFSETQ. The CDR3 is 16 amino acids. The CDR3 bases are TGCGCCAGCAGCGTCAAGACAGGGGCCGGGAACACTGAAGCTTTCTTT. Protein sequence: CASSVKTGAGNTEAFF.

This clone was observed a few times. This sequence joins TRBV6-4 and TRBJ1-5; perhaps TRBD1 as D (5 bases). The V gene lost 0 bases and the J gene lost 7 bases, with 10 bases spanning the gap. Per the germline V gene, CDR1 is MRHNA and CDR2 is SNTAGT. This CDR3 has 14 residues. The CDR3 nucleotides read TGTGCCAGCAGTGACTCCGGGGGGAGCCAGCCCCAGCATTTT. Translated, it gives CASSDSGGSQPQHF.

The CDR3 sequence is CASSTTPGGYGYTF. CDR3 nucleotides: TGTGCCAGCAGCACCACTCCGGGGGGCTATGGCTACACCTTC. This chain connects TRBV9 to TRBJ1-2; D possibly corresponds to TRBD1 (5 bases). Germline values: CDR1 SGDLS, CDR2 YYNGEE. This CDR3 contains 14 residues. V lost 4 bases and J 4 bases, leaving 14 bases between the germline ends. Full variable domain (outside the CDR3, taken from reference TRBV9 and TRBJ1-2): DSGVTQTPKHLITATGQRVTLRCSPRSGDLSVYWYQQSLDQGLQFLIQYYNGEERAKGNILERFSAQQFPDLHSELNLSSLELGDSALYFCASSTTPGGYGYTFGSGTRLTVV.

This clone has more than one count but fewer than ten. The chain joins TRBV6-5 to TRBJ1-4; D remains ambiguous. This CDR3 has 12 amino acids. V shed 0 bases and J shed 8 bases, with 4 bases lying between them. CDR1 and CDR2 (germline): MNHEY, SVGAGI. Here the CDR3 DNA reads TGTGCCAGCAGTTACTCGGGGGAAAAACTGTTTTTT. Protein: CASSYSGEKLFF.

The genes are TRBV4-2 and TRBJ2-1; 10 nucleotides agree with TRBD2. CDR1 LGHNA and CDR2 YNFKEQ come from the germline V gene. Losses at the gene ends were 3 bases for V and 7 bases for J; bases not matched to a gene: 15. The CDR3 consists of 18 residues. CDR3 sequence (DNA): TGTGCCAGCAGCCACCCCCCTGAGAAGCGGGGGGGGCTGAATGAGCAGTTCTTC. Translation: CASSHPPEKRGGLNEQFF.

The chain combines TRBV7-2 with TRBJ2-7, with a tentative D call TRBD1 (6 bases). This CDR3 has 16 amino acids. The V and J ends lost 5 bases and 1 base respectively, with 18 bases between them. Germline V gives CDR1 SGHTA, CDR2 FQGNSA. For the CDR3, the DNA is TGTGCCAGCAGCCAAAGAGGGGGACCCCAGTCCTACGAGCAGTACTTC. It specifies CASSQRGGPQSYEQYF.

The V call is TRBV6-5, the J call TRBJ2-7; 9 bases line up with TRBD1. The CDR3 is 13 amino acids. The V segment lost 10 bases and the J segment 2 bases; nucleotides outside the gene matches: 6. Germline CDR1 MNHEY, CDR2 SVGAGI. In DNA, the CDR3 is TGTGCCACCTCTACAGGGGGCACCTACGAGCAGTACTTC. It codes for CATSTGGTYEQYF.

This clone was seen a single time. The rearrangement uses TRBV5-4 and TRBJ2-1; no firm D call. V shed 4 bases and J shed 0 bases, with 11 bases lying between them. Per the germline V gene, CDR1 is SGHNT and CDR2 is YYREEE (reference sequence). The CDR3 sequence is 15 residues long. CDR3 in amino acids: CASSPNDASYNEQFF. For the CDR3, the DNA is TGTGCCAGCAGCCCAAACGACGCCTCCTACAATGAGCAGTTCTTC.